This TCR beta chain was recovered during a study of blood T cell repertoires in COVID-19. Study as a whole: Samples came from the United States, Italy and Spain, spanning acute and convalescent COVID-19. PBMCs, B-cell-depleted T cells, or T cells provided the cDNA or gDNA that made up the material.

CDR3 size: 16 residues. Germline trimming cut 3 bases from V and 3 bases from J; bases unmatched to any gene: 6. CDR1 is SGHRS and CDR2 is YFSETQ in the germline V gene. Assay: immunoSEQ multiplex PCR; the TCRdb copy retains only in-frame clones and omits some. This table has about 68,000 clones, approximately 89% appearing once. The TCR originated in a man in his fifties with active COVID-19. The sequencing sample was made of peripheral blood. V and J are TRBV5-1 and TRBJ2-3; 11 nucleotides match TRBD2. This chain's CDR3 is CASSSRLAGRTDTQYF. DNA of the CDR3: TGCGCCAGCAGCTCCCGACTAGCGGGGAGGACAGATACGCAGTATTTT.